The 29 T cell receptor beta chains below were found in one sample sequenced in a study of tumor T cells in aggressive B-cell lymphoma (dated by TCRdb to 2017 to 2019). The library was built by means of the immunoSEQ multiplex PCR assay. TCRdb holds this immuneACCESS table with in-frame rearrangements only. Some clones are missing; in checked studies, unresolved V genes explain under half, and the rest has no known cause. A total of about 5,600 clones appear in this sample, about 80% of them only once. 2.8% of the sample is held by the ten biggest clonotypes. The source material was tumor tissue. These TCRs come from an adult with diffuse large B cell lymphoma.

The chain links TRBV7-2 to TRBJ1-5, with TRBD1 matching over 7 bases. The CDR3 covers 16 residues. Germline V lookup: CDR1 SGHTA, CDR2 FQGNSA. Trimming cost V 1 base and J 0 bases; bases outside gene matches: 3. The CDR3 coding sequence is TGTGCCAGCAGCTTAGTAGGGGGCTATAGCAATCAGCCCCAGCATTTT. Translation gives CASSLVGGYSNQPQHF.

The V call is TRBV7-3, the J call TRBJ2-2, with D possibly matching TRBD1 (5 bases). V dropped 1 base and J dropped 6 bases, with 12 bases sitting between them. There are 15 residues in the CDR3. Germline values: CDR1 SGHTA, CDR2 FQGTGA. In DNA form, the CDR3 reads TGTGCCAGCAGCTTAAGGGGCAGGGTGGCCGGGGAGCTGTTTTTT. Translated, it gives CASSLRGRVAGELFF.

V usage is TRBV7-9 and J usage is TRBJ1-4, with TRBD1 matching 8 bases. V lost 4 bases and J lost 6; bases outside the gene matches: 7. Germline V lookup: CDR1 SEHNR, CDR2 FQNEAQ (reference sequence). This CDR3 is 15 amino acids long. CDR3 in amino acids: CASSSQTGAYEKLFF. CDR3 sequence (DNA): TGTGCCAGCAGCTCCCAGACAGGGGCGTATGAAAAACTGTTTTTT.

The chain employs TRBV7-9 and TRBJ1-5, with 9 bases matching TRBD1. Germline values: CDR1 SEHNR, CDR2 FQNEAQ (reference sequence). The CDR3 is 15 residues long. The V and J ends lost 5 bases and 2 bases, in that order; junction bases with no gene match: 4. CDR3 bases: TGTGCCAGCAGCCAAACAGGGGGCGGCAATCAGCCCCAGCATTTT. Translation gives CASSQTGGGNQPQHF.

Concerning this clone itself: Relative to the germline gene, one junction end is altered; a read error may explain this. J is TRBJ2-7 and V is TRBV28; a possible D gene is TRBD2 (5 bases). This CDR3 region has 15 residues. Germline CDR1 MDHEN, CDR2 SYDVKM. The CDR3 coding sequence is TGTGCCAGCAGTTTAATGGGTACGGGATCCTGCGAGCAGTACTTC. This encodes CASSLMGTGSCEQYF.

The chain joins TRBV27 to TRBJ2-7; 9 bases align to TRBD1. Germline CDR1 MNHEY, CDR2 SMNVEV (reference sequence). The CDR3 has 15 residues. Unmatched junction bases numbered 8, after V lost 4 bases and J lost 4 bases. The CDR3 sequence is CASSSPGQGKYEQYF. Written as DNA, the CDR3 is TGTGCCAGCAGTTCGCCGGGACAGGGAAAGTACGAGCAGTACTTC.

Regarding this clone: The same CDR3 is also encoded by other DNA sequences in this sample. The V gene is TRBV6-5, the J gene TRBJ2-7; D may be TRBD1 (6 bases). This CDR3 region has 15 residues. V gave up 5 bases and J gave up 0 bases, with 14 bases separating them. Germline CDR1 is MNHEY and CDR2 is SVGAGI. This CDR3 reads CASSPLRQASYEQYF. For the CDR3, the DNA is TGTGCCAGCAGTCCTCTACGACAGGCCTCCTACGAGCAGTACTTC.

This chain joins TRBV9 and TRBJ2-7; 9 bases match TRBD2. Germline lookup yields CDR1 SGDLS and CDR2 YYNGEE. This CDR3 region has 15 residues. With 0 bases clipped from V and 6 bases from J, the junction kept 7 bases outside the gene matches. CDR3 sequence reads: CASSVDGREGSEQYF. CDR3 coding DNA: TGTGCCAGCAGCGTAGACGGGCGGGAGGGCTCCGAGCAGTACTTC.

The V call is TRBV5-4, the J call TRBJ2-2; the match to TRBD1 covers 7 bases. Germline CDR1 reads SGHNT; CDR2 reads YYREEE (reference sequence). This CDR3 is built from 14 residues. The V gene end was trimmed by 3 bases and the J gene end by 4 bases; junction bases not matched to a gene: 3. As DNA, the CDR3 is TGTGCCAGCAGCTGGGGACAGACCACCGGGGAGCTGTTTTTT. Protein product: CASSWGQTTGELFF.

This clone was picked up a small number of times. This rearrangement joins TRBV5-4 to TRBJ1-1, with D possibly being TRBD1 (5 bases). Trimming took 0 bases from V and 4 from J, leaving 10 bases between them. The CDR3 totals 14 residues. Germline V CDR1 and CDR2: SGHNT, YYREEE (reference sequence). For the CDR3, the DNA is TGTGCCAGCAGCTTGGCCGGGGGGGGCACTGAAGCTTTCTTT. This translates into CASSLAGGGTEAFF.

The chain combines TRBV7-8 with TRBJ1-3; D gene unclear. V lost 2 bases and J lost 0, with 5 bases in between. CDR3 length: 14 residues. Looked up from germline, CDR1 is SGHVS and CDR2 is FQNEAQ. The CDR3 region is CASSLLSSGNTIYF. The DNA of the CDR3 is TGTGCCAGCAGCTTACTGAGCTCTGGAAACACCATATATTTT.

This clone was recorded only once. This chain connects TRBV15 to TRBJ2-7; 7 bases line up with TRBD1. Germline CDR1 is LNHNV and CDR2 is YYDKDF (reference sequence). This CDR3 contains 14 residues. The ends lost 4 bases at V and 2 bases at J; junction bases unmatched: 5. The CDR3 reads CATSTRDSPYEQYF. Here the CDR3 DNA reads TGTGCCACCAGCACCCGGGACAGTCCCTACGAGCAGTACTTC.

This clone was seen a few times. V usage is TRBV19 and J usage is TRBJ1-3; D is unresolved. The CDR3 length is 14 residues. The V end lost 3 bases, the J end lost 0 bases, and 6 bases lay between the germline ends. The germline V gene encodes CDR1 LNHDA and CDR2 SQIVND (reference sequence). The chain's CDR3 is CASSMYSSGNTIYF. For the CDR3, the DNA is TGTGCCAGTAGTATGTACAGCTCTGGAAACACCATATATTTT.

The chain is built from TRBV25-1 and TRBJ2-3; maybe TRBD2 (6 bases). Germline loops: CDR1 MGHDK, CDR2 SYGVNS. V dropped 3 bases and J dropped 0 bases, with 10 bases sitting between them. The CDR3 sequence is 15 residues long. The CDR3 sequence is CASSEGGTSTDTQYF. The DNA of the CDR3 is TGTGCCAGCAGTGAGGGCGGGACTAGCACAGATACGCAGTATTTT. Looking up the rest from reference TRBV25-1 and TRBJ2-3 gives the full variable domain: EADIYQTPRYLVIGTGKKITLECSQTMGHDKMYWYQQDPGMELHLIHYSYGVNSTEKGDLSSESTVSRIRTEHFPLTLESARPSHTSQYLCASSEGGTSTDTQYFGPGTRLTVL.

The chain is built from TRBV7-9 and TRBJ2-4; D is unresolved. From germline, CDR1 is SEHNR and CDR2 FQNEAQ (reference sequence). The CDR3 totals 15 residues. Trimming pared 1 base from V and 7 bases from J, leaving 14 bases between. In DNA, the CDR3 is TGTGCCAGCAGCTTAGTAGAAGGAGTAAGGAACATTCAGTACTTC. Translation gives CASSLVEGVRNIQYF.

The chain links TRBV19 to TRBJ2-7, with D possibly matching TRBD2 (6 bases). The CDR3 is 15 amino acids. Trimming took off 5 bases at V and 4 bases at J, with 18 bases between the two ends. Germline V gene sequence: CDR1 LNHDA, CDR2 SQIVND (reference sequence). CDR3 sequence: CASSGMGGESYEQYF. As DNA, the CDR3 is TGTGCCAGTAGTGGAATGGGCGGGGAATCTTACGAGCAGTACTTC.

V and J are TRBV5-1 and TRBJ2-2; D might be TRBD2 (5 bases). Per germline, CDR1 SGHRS and CDR2 YFSETQ. CDR3 length equals 16 residues. Trimming removed 4 bases at V and 7 bases at J, with 20 bases between. The CDR3 coding sequence is TGCGCCAGCAGCCCCGGGGAGTGGGGTATCGGCGGGGAGCTGTTTTTT. Amino acids: CASSPGEWGIGGELFF.

The chain recombines TRBV4-1 with TRBJ2-7; D is possibly TRBD1 (6 bases). Between the trimmed V and J ends, which lost 0 bases and 2 bases, there was a span of 14 bases. The CDR3 totals 16 residues. Germline-derived CDR1 and CDR2 are MGHRA and YSYEKL. CDR3 in amino acids: CASSQDSGTSTYEQYF. DNA for the CDR3: TGCGCCAGCAGCCAAGATTCCGGGACATCTACCTACGAGCAGTACTTC.

The chain uses TRBV29-1 and TRBJ2-5; possibly TRBD1 for D (8 bases). Per the germline V gene, CDR1 is SQVTM and CDR2 is ANQGSEA. The CDR3 loop spans 14 amino acids. Trimming pared 7 bases from V and 2 bases from J, leaving 17 bases between. The DNA of the CDR3 is TGCAGCGCCTCCGGGGGGACAGGACAAGAGACCCAGTACTTC. Encoded protein: CSASGGTGQETQYF. Filled out from reference TRBV29-1 and TRBJ2-5, the complete variable domain reads SAVISQKPSRDICQRGTSLTIQCQVDSQVTMMFWYRQQPGQSLTLIATANQGSEATYESGFVIDKFPISRPNLTFSTLTVSNMSPEDSSIYLCSASGGTGQETQYFGPGTRLLVL.

V gene TRBV18 combines with J gene TRBJ1-1, with 8 positions matching TRBD1. Germline CDR1 reads KGHSH; CDR2 reads LQKENI. V shed 5 bases, J shed 3 bases, and the junction held 14 bases outside the gene matches. This CDR3 region has 17 residues. The CDR3 DNA is TGTGCCAGCTCATTCGGACAGGGAGTAGTAAAGGACACTGAAGCTTTCTTT. Translating gives CASSFGQGVVKDTEAFF.

The V and J genes are TRBV2 and TRBJ2-5, with 8 bases that match TRBD1. The V and J ends lost 8 bases and 3 bases, in that order; junction bases with no gene match: 11. Germline V gene sequence: CDR1 SNHLY, CDR2 FYNNEI. The CDR3 extends over 15 amino acids. The CDR3 DNA is TGTGCCAGCTTTCGAGACAGGGGCGGAAAAGAGACCCAGTACTTC. Translating it yields CASFRDRGGKETQYF.

This chain links TRBV27 with TRBJ1-5; D not certain. The CDR3 spans 13 residues. The V end was cut by 4 bases, the J end by 4 bases, with 8 bases between. Per the germline V gene, CDR1 is MNHEY and CDR2 is SMNVEV (reference sequence). The CDR3 DNA is TGTGCCAGCAGTTGGACGGGGAATCAGCCCCAGCATTTT. Translated, it gives CASSWTGNQPQHF.

This clone appeared once. The chain recombines TRBV7-2 with TRBJ2-5; D is uncertain. Trimming cost V 5 bases and J 4 bases, with 11 bases left between them. CDR3 length equals 13 residues. Germline V gene lookup returns CDR1 SGHTA and CDR2 FQGNSA. The chain's CDR3 is CASSPRRGETQYF. The CDR3 nucleotides read TGTGCCAGCAGCCCGAGACGAGGAGAGACCCAGTACTTC.

This clone has only a few counts. This chain uses TRBV15 with TRBJ1-6; D is unresolved. The germline gives CDR1 LNHNV, CDR2 YYDKDF (reference sequence). V lost 9 bases to trimming and J lost 3 bases, with 9 bases between them. This CDR3 is built from 13 residues. The CDR3 bases are TGTGCCACGAGACACGACTATAATTCACCCCTCCACTTT. Translation: CATRHDYNSPLHF.

This clone showed up just once. The chain has TRBV9 and TRBJ2-3, with 7 bases lining up with TRBD2. Germline CDR1 SGDLS, CDR2 YYNGEE. The CDR3 runs to 16 residues. V lost 0 bases to trimming and J lost 0 bases; unmatched junction nucleotides: 4. CDR3 in amino acids: CASSVGSGASTDTQYF. As DNA, the CDR3 is TGTGCCAGCAGCGTAGGGAGCGGGGCTAGCACAGATACGCAGTATTTT.

V is TRBV6-5 and J is TRBJ1-2, with 8 bases that match TRBD1. CDR1 MNHEY and CDR2 SVGAGI come from the germline V gene. V lost 6 bases, J lost 1 base, and 1 base stayed unmatched. The CDR3 contains 13 residues. The CDR3 spells CASSGQGNYGYTF. In DNA, the CDR3 is TGTGCCAGCAGCGGACAGGGTAACTATGGCTACACCTTC.

The V call is TRBV19, the J call TRBJ2-3; 12 bases agree with TRBD2. Germline trimming cut 5 bases from V and 5 bases from J; bases unmatched to any gene: 5. Germline CDR1 and CDR2: LNHDA and SQIVND (reference sequence). The CDR3 loop spans 15 amino acids. The CDR3 coding sequence is TGTGCCAGTAGTGCCCTAGCGGGAGGGGGAGATACGCAGTATTTT. Translating it yields CASSALAGGGDTQYF.

This clone was observed once. This chain links TRBV6-1 with TRBJ2-5; TRBD1 matches at 7 bases. Per germline, CDR1 MNHNS and CDR2 SASEGT. The CDR3 length is 16 residues. V gave up 4 bases and J gave up 5 bases; unmatched junction bases: 13. CDR3 sequence: CASSGYGQVVRETQYF. In DNA, the CDR3 is TGTGCCAGCAGTGGATACGGACAGGTTGTTCGCGAGACCCAGTACTTC.

J is TRBJ2-3 and V is TRBV7-3; a possible D gene is TRBD1 (6 bases). The CDR3 consists of 18 residues. The ends were cut back, 2 bases at V and 0 bases at J, with 18 bases in the middle. The germline V gene has CDR1 SGHTA and CDR2 FQGTGA. CDR3 nucleotide sequence: TGTGCCAGCAGCTTATTTAGCGCAGGGGCATCTAGCACAGATACGCAGTATTTT. Its translation is CASSLFSAGASSTDTQYF.